These T cell receptor beta chains were read from a single sample in a study of vaccination and CD4 T cells after COVID-19. Antigens for these TCRs are unknown. Via MiXCR, TCRdb re-called the PCR reads, giving one row per CDR3 protein. Here the sample spans approximately 4,900 distinct CDR3 sequences, roughly 23% being singletons. The material sequenced was CD4+ T cells from blood, cultured in vitro, taken after SARS-CoV-2 vaccination. The receptors originated from a human donor who had recovered from COVID-19. Each CDR3 is given with its conserved first and last residue. D genes are given only for firm matches. Clone size is not always given. Where it is, it says once, few, many or a class for expanded clones.

>TRBJ1-1|.|TRBV7-3|TRBD1
TGTGCCAGCAGCTCAGGGACAGGGAGGTCTGAAGCTTTCTTT
CASSSGTGRSEAFF
>TRBJ2-1|.|TRBV20-1|.
TGCAGTGCTAGAGCCCCAGGCGAACGTACCTACAATGAGCAGTTCTTC
CSARAPGERTYNEQFF
>TRBJ2-5|medium-sized|TRBV20-1|TRBD1
TGCAGTGCATCCACAGGGGGCAGGGAGACCCAGTACTTC
CSASTGGRETQYF
>TRBJ2-5|few|TRBV18|.
TGTGCCAGCTCACCTCTACTAGAGACCCAGTACTTC
CASSPLLETQYF
>TRBJ1-6|.|TRBV9|.
TGTGCCAGCAGCGCCGTCCCCGGGGCTTCACCCCTCCACTTT
CASSAVPGASPLHF
>TRBJ1-2|.|TRBV5-6|.
TGTGCCAGCAGCTTTCCTGCGGCAGGGGAAGGCTACACCTTC
CASSFPAAGEGYTF
>TRBJ2-1|.|TRBV24-1|.
TGTGCCACCAGTGACGGAGGTCTCAATGAGCAGTTCTTC
CATSDGGLNEQFF
>TRBJ2-7|medium-sized|TRBV10-3|.
TGTGCCATCAGCAGTATGGGGCTAGGGTCCTACGAGCAGTACTTC
CAISSMGLGSYEQYF
>TRBJ2-1|few|TRBV20-1|.
TGCACCCCGGGAGCTCCGGGCAATGAGCAGTTCTTC
CTPGAPGNEQFF
>TRBJ2-7|.|TRBV28|TRBD2
TGTGCCAGCAGTCCTCCTTACGTAGCGGGAGTCCAGGGGCAGTACTTC
CASSPPYVAGVQGQYF
>TRBJ1-2|medium-sized|TRBV28|.
TGTGCCAGCAGGGGCCAGGCGGTCTATGGCTACACCTTC
CASRGQAVYGYTF
>TRBJ2-5|medium-sized|TRBV7-8|TRBD2
TGTGCCAGCAGCCTCGGGACTAGCGGCCATGCGGGAGAGACCCAGTACTTC
CASSLGTSGHAGETQYF
>TRBJ1-5|.|TRBV6-5|.
TGTGCCAGCAGTTACGGCAGCGGCGTTCAGCCCCAGCATTTT
CASSYGSGVQPQHF
>TRBJ2-7|.|TRBV11-3|TRBD2
TGTGCCAGCACCAATCCAGCGGGGGAGCAGTACTTC
CASTNPAGEQYF
>TRBJ2-7|.|TRBV23-1|TRBD1
TGCGCCAGCAGTCCCCCCAATCCCGGGACAGCAGGGGGCGCTGGCCCTTTC
CASSPPNPGTAGGAGPF
>TRBJ2-7|.|TRBV19|.
TGTGCCAGTAGTACGACCCACTTCTCAGGGAACGAGCAGTACTTC
CASSTTHFSGNEQYF
>TRBJ2-2|.|TRBV6-1|TRBD1
TGTGCCAGCAAGGGGACAGCGACGAACACCGGGGAGCTGTTTTTT
CASKGTATNTGELFF
>TRBJ1-1|few|TRBV20-1|.
TGCAGTGCTAGAAAGACCTGGACACAGAACACTGAAGCTTTCTTT
CSARKTWTQNTEAFF
>TRBJ2-7|.|TRBV5-4|.
TGTGCCAGCAGCTCAGAGGGGTCTAGATCCTACGAGCAGTACTTC
CASSSEGSRSYEQYF
>TRBJ2-7|.|TRBV20-1|TRBD2
TGCAGTGCCCGGACTAGCGGAGAAATCTACGAGCAGTACTTC
CSARTSGEIYEQYF
>TRBJ2-7|medium-sized|TRBV10-1|.
TGCGCCAGCAGTGAGTTCCTCTCCTACGAGCAGTACTTC
CASSEFLSYEQYF
>TRBJ2-1|.|TRBV28|.
TGTGCCAGCTTCCTGGGGGGCGGGTACAATGAGCAGTTCTTC
CASFLGGGYNEQFF
>TRBJ2-7|.|TRBV27|TRBD1
TGTGCCAGCAGTCCGTGGACAGGGGCAACGTCCCACGAGCAGTACTTC
CASSPWTGATSHEQYF
>TRBJ1-3|.|TRBV28|TRBD1
TGTGCCAGCAGACCTTGGACAGGTGGAAACACCATATATTTT
CASRPWTGGNTIYF
>TRBJ2-5|.|TRBV19|TRBD2
TGTGCCGGTAGGAGCGGGGGGCTCAGGGAGACCCAGTACTTC
CAGRSGGLRETQYF
>TRBJ2-1|.|TRBV27|TRBD2
TGTGCCAGCACCGCTGGGGGACTAGCGCTCAAATACAATGAGCAGTTCTTC
CASTAGGLALKYNEQFF
>TRBJ1-5|medium-sized|TRBV20-1|.
TGCAGTGCTAGAGTGGGGCCCCCTGGGCAGCCCCAGCATTTT
CSARVGPPGQPQHF
>TRBJ1-1|medium-sized|TRBV7-2|.
TGTGCCAGCAGCTTAAGCGCGGGGGAAGCTTTCTTT
CASSLSAGEAFF
>TRBJ2-3|.|TRBV19|TRBD2
TGTGCCAGTAGTATATGGGGGGAGCGGGGGGGCACAGATACGCAGTATTTT
CASSIWGERGGTDTQYF
>TRBJ2-7|medium-sized|TRBV15|.
TGTGCCACCAGCAGAGGAGTTGGAATCTACGAGCAGTACTTC
CATSRGVGIYEQYF
>TRBJ2-5|few|TRBV5-4|TRBD2
TGTGCCAGCAGCCAAACGGGACTAGCGGGAGGACCACGTCGGGAGACCCAGTACTTC
CASSQTGLAGGPRRETQYF
>TRBJ2-1|few|TRBV7-9|.
TGTGCCAGCAGCTTAGATACAACCTACAATGAGCAGTTCTTC
CASSLDTTYNEQFF
>TRBJ2-7|medium-sized|TRBV15|.
TGTGCCACCAGCAGTGGGAACGGTTTCGACTACGAGCAGTACTTC
CATSSGNGFDYEQYF
>TRBJ2-5|medium-sized|TRBV20-1|.
TGCAGTGCTCCTTTAACTTCTTTAGAGACCCAGTACTTC
CSAPLTSLETQYF
>TRBJ2-3|.|TRBV6-1|TRBD2
TGTGCCAGCAGGCGGACTAGCGGGGGGTTCACAGATACGCAGTATTTT
CASRRTSGGFTDTQYF
>TRBJ2-5|medium-sized|TRBV7-8|TRBD2
TGTGCCAGCAGCCCAGGTGGGCTAGCGGGACGTAGTTGGTACTTC
CASSPGGLAGRSWYF
>TRBJ1-1|large|TRBV6-1|.
TGTGCCAGCAATCAGGGGCTGAACACTGAAGCTTTCTTT
CASNQGLNTEAFF
>TRBJ1-4|.|TRBV19|TRBD1
TGTGCCAGTAGTCCTACAGGGGTGGGAAAACTGTTTTTT
CASSPTGVGKLFF
>TRBJ2-3|.|TRBV7-9|.
TGTGCCAGCAGCTTAGATGGAGGCACAGATACGCAGTATTTT
CASSLDGGTDTQYF
>TRBJ2-3|.|TRBV29-1|.
TGCAGCGGCGGGGCCGGAGATACGCAGTATTTT
CSGGAGDTQYF
>TRBJ2-7|.|TRBV28|TRBD1
TGTGCCAGCAGGGGGGGACAGGGGCGAAACTACGAGCAGTACTTC
CASRGGQGRNYEQYF
>TRBJ1-1|.|TRBV19|.
TGTGCCAGTTCTTTGAACACTGAAGCTTTCTTT
CASSLNTEAFF
>TRBJ2-5|medium-sized|TRBV20-1|TRBD2
TGCAGTGCTAGAGATCCCGGGGGGACGGGTGAGACCCAGTACTTC
CSARDPGGTGETQYF
>TRBJ1-2|.|TRBV28|.
TGTGCCAGCAGTCCTGAGGGAGCTAACTATGGCTACACCTTC
CASSPEGANYGYTF
>TRBJ1-1|few|TRBV6-5|.
TGTGCCAGCAGTTACGGGGGGGTCATGAACACTGAAGCTTTCTTT
CASSYGGVMNTEAFF